This T cell receptor (beta chain) was captured by sequencing in a study of blood T cells in healthy people across ages. The use of a sample-barcoded 5' primer and a J-beta primer mix characterized a second PCR of roughly 6 to 11 cycles. Every cDNA molecule carried a tag from a template-switch adaptor bearing 12 random nucleotides. One entry per CDR3 protein, called by TCRdb with MiXCR from the 5' RACE reads. The table has around 780,000 distinct CDR3 sequences, around 50% seen once. The CDR3 extends over 15 amino acids. Germline V gives CDR1 MDHEN, CDR2 SYDVKM. V shed 7 bases and J 4 bases; nucleotides not matched to a gene: 12.

The chain is built from TRBV28 and TRBJ2-7; TRBD1 matches 8 bases. Material for sequencing was blood. The source is a man between 35 and 55 years old in good health. DNA for the CDR3: TGTGCCAGCACCACTACACAGGACAGGGAGTACGAGCAGTACTTC. Encoded protein: CASTTTQDREYEQYF.